The TCR beta chain under discussion was sequenced for a study of OX40 agonist ivuxolimab in advanced cancers. Broadly, across the study: Ivuxolimab, which targeted the costimulatory receptor OX40 (CD134), was an agonistic, fully human IgG2 monoclonal antibody. Intravenous ivuxolimab was administered to patients every 2 weeks at six dose levels: 0.01, 0.1, 0.3, 1.5, 3 and 10 mg/kg. Among the approximately 50 dose-escalation patients, around 20 had hepatocellular carcinoma, some 15 melanoma, 9 renal cell carcinoma and 9 head and neck cancer. A male proportion of 82.7% and a mean age of about 60 years, ranging from 23 to 79, were recorded for the dose-escalation cohort. Prior anti-PD-1, anti-PD-L1 or anti-CTLA-4 therapy was permitted, and checkpoint inhibitors had been received by less than 45% of dose-escalation patients. Partial responses occurred in three dose-escalation patients, of whom one had hepatocellular carcinoma and two had cutaneous melanoma. The purpose of peripheral TCRbeta sequencing was to test whether ivuxolimab changed TCR sequence diversity and led to clonal T-cell expansion. The paper covers the monotherapy dose-escalation part of the phase I ivuxolimab trial, which included N ≈ 50 patients. Study-wide conclusions, independent of this receptor: After ivuxolimab, CD8+ T cells had more expanded clones than CD4+ T cells on average. Clonal expansion of both CD4+ and CD8+ blood T cells was observed from baseline to week 6 at doses 0.1 to 3.0 mg/kg. Antigen specificity was not determined for the clonally expanded peripheral T cells. Low levels of normalized T-cell clonal expansion were also seen in some patients who did not respond. In the 0.1-3.0 mg/kg groups, partial responders had among the lowest normalized peripheral clonal expansion, particularly in CD8+ T cells.

The trial excluded patients who had a history of autoimmune disease or were on systemic immunosuppression. In every dose cohort, peripheral blood was drawn for TCR sequencing at baseline, cycle 4 day 1, and cycle 7 day 1. Samples were obtained from an open-label, multicenter, first-in-human phase I dose-escalation trial of ivuxolimab. Adults with locally advanced or metastatic head and neck squamous cell, hepatocellular, melanoma or renal cell carcinoma were enrolled in the trial. CD4+ and CD8+ T cells were sorted separately from peripheral blood before TCR sequencing. The junction shows trimming of 5 bases on V and 0 bases on J, plus 10 bases between the germline ends. From the cysteine through the phenylalanine, the CDR3 covers 14 amino acids. Just CDR3 DNA is preserved here, 42 bases in frame from base 1. The germline V gene (reference sequence) supplies CDR1 SGHAT and CDR2 FQDESV. Genomic DNA was extracted from sorted cells for sequencing of the TCRbeta CDR3 region. The immunoSEQ Assay was used to sequence the TCRbeta CDR3 regions. Entries here come from immuneACCESS through TCRdb and include only in-frame sequences with V and J called. Some clones fail to appear in such tables; in the studies checked, an unresolved V gene covers under half of the shortfall, and the cause of the remainder is unknown. Recorded for this sample are 20,000 to 25,000 clones; just over 85% of them occurred a single time. 16% of the sample is held by the ten biggest clonotypes.

The table lists this clone with a count of one. Its antigen remains undetermined. Base qualities are not recorded, but no much larger clone differs from it by a single base. Sequencing was performed on CD4+ or CD8+ T cells sorted from blood, taken in a trial of the OX40 agonist ivuxolimab. This receptor was identified in an adult with an advanced solid tumor such as melanoma, head and neck, liver or kidney cancer. The rearranged chain carries TRBV11-1 and TRBJ2-5; the D gene identity is not certain. The CDR3 protein is CASSVTSNQETQYF. The sequenced DNA is TGTGCCAGCAGCGTAACATCCAACCAAGAGACCCAGTACTTC.